A few counts support the clone carrying this TCR beta chain. This entry comes from a study of blood T cell repertoires in COVID-19. Produced via immunoSEQ multiplex PCR; TCRdb's table is partial and in-frame only. There are about 110,000 clones in the sample; 65% to 80% occur only once, and around 1.9% lies in the top ten. The CDR3 has 15 residues. The ends were cut back, 1 base at V and 7 bases at J, with 15 bases in the middle. Per germline, CDR1 SGHNT and CDR2 YYREEE (reference sequence). The sequenced material came from peripheral blood. The TCR was taken from a woman between 40 and 55 years old with acute or convalescent COVID-19. This sequence joins TRBV5-4 and TRBJ2-1; the D gene is possibly TRBD2 (5 bases). CDR3: CASSLITRVDNEQFF. As DNA, the CDR3 is TGTGCCAGCAGCTTGATTACTAGAGTAGATAATGAGCAGTTCTTC.